This T cell receptor (beta chain) was recorded in a study of response to subunit inactivated influenza vaccine. Broader study findings: A suggestion made by the authors is that each seasonal influenza vaccination recruits few new T cells.

Germline CDR1 and CDR2: MDHEN and SYDVKM. V was clipped by 3 bases and J by 4 bases, with 24 bases between them. The CDR3 is made up of 18 amino acids. This clonotype was recorded at least ten times. The antigen is not known. MiXCR was run by TCRdb on the RT-PCR reads, yielding one entry per CDR3 protein. The data show roughly 670,000 distinct CDR3 sequences, 14% seen once. V and J are TRBV28 and TRBJ1-2; TRBD1 might be the D (5 bases). The TCR comes from a man aged 50-60 years who received an inactivated influenza vaccine. Sequences were derived from PBMCs from blood, sampled less than 15 days before vaccination. CDR3 sequence reads: CASSFFSGPRVGRYGYTF. For the CDR3, the DNA is TGTGCCAGCAGTTTCTTCTCGGGGCCAAGGGTCGGACGCTATGGCTACACCTTC.